A single sample is the source of the 6 T cell receptor beta chains below, sequenced in a study of regulatory T cells in long-lasting Graves disease. Time point noted: persistent/refractory GD, antithyroid drugs over 5 years with positive TRAb. PBMCs provided the RNA from which the TCR library was made. Relying on iRepertoire HTBI primers and Arm-PCR of CDR3 regions, the team built TCR beta libraries. One entry per CDR3 protein, called by TCRdb with MiXCR from the multiplex PCR reads. This sample carries nearly 350,000 distinct CDR3 sequences, roughly 21% of them seen once, and the ten largest clones take just under 30%. Sequenced here: peripheral blood mononuclear cells (PBMCs), sampled when the disease was refractory, from a patient treated with antithyroid drugs. Source of these receptors: a female donor with Graves disease.

This clonotype was counted only a few times. V gene TRBV18 combines with J gene TRBJ1-3; D is uncertain. The germline gives CDR1 KGHSH, CDR2 LQKENI. The V end lost 3 bases, the J end lost 0 bases, and 6 bases lay between the germline ends. The CDR3 sequence is 14 residues long. The CDR3 loop reads CASSPLISGNTIYF. DNA for the CDR3: TGTGCCAGCTCACCGCTGATCTCTGGAAACACCATATATTTT.

The chain couples TRBV11-1 to TRBJ2-2; D uncertain. The V end was cut by 6 bases, the J end by 5 bases, with 19 bases between. The CDR3 sequence is 16 residues long. Germline V gives CDR1 SGHAT, CDR2 FQDESV (reference sequence). The DNA for the CDR3 is TGTGCCAGCAGAGAGACCGGCCTCTCCGGTACCGGGGAGCTGTTTTTT. It encodes CASRETGLSGTGELFF.

This clonotype was detected only a few times. The chain recombines TRBV5-6 with TRBJ2-7, with 15 bases matching TRBD2. The V gene's germline CDR1 is SGHDT and CDR2 YYEEEE. The V gene end was trimmed by 4 bases and the J gene end by 1 base; junction bases not matched to a gene: 12. This CDR3 contains 19 residues. The CDR3 DNA sequence: TGTGCCAGCAGCGAATGGACTAGCGGGAGGGCCTATTATTCCTACGAGCAGTACTTC. Amino acids: CASSEWTSGRAYYSYEQYF.

The V gene is TRBV2, the J gene TRBJ2-2; 7 nucleotides line up with TRBD2. The J segment lost 4 bases and the V segment lost 8 bases, leaving 4 bases of the junction unmatched. CDR1 is SNHLY, CDR2 FYNNEI, per germline. The CDR3 length is 13 residues. The CDR3 sequence: CASVWGGTGELFF. Here the CDR3 DNA reads TGTGCCAGCGTCTGGGGGGGCACCGGGGAGCTGTTTTTT.

Only a few counts were recorded for this clonotype. CDR3: CASSFDTRMGEAFF. The DNA for the CDR3 is TGTGCCAGCAGTTTTGACACCCGGATGGGGGAAGCTTTCTTT. J is TRBJ1-1 and V is TRBV12-3 or TRBV12-4; D unresolved. V was shortened by 3 bases and J by 8 bases, with 16 bases between the two germline ends. The CDR3 spans 14 residues.

This clonotype was picked up a small number of times. The chain uses TRBV10-3 and TRBJ2-7; D unresolved. V lost 2 bases to trimming and J lost 2 bases, with 10 bases between them. Germline lookup yields CDR1 ENHRY and CDR2 SYGVKD. The CDR3 is 14 amino acids. The CDR3 DNA is TGTGCCATCAGTGAGATCGAAAGACCCTACGAGCAGTACTTC. Residues: CAISEIERPYEQYF.